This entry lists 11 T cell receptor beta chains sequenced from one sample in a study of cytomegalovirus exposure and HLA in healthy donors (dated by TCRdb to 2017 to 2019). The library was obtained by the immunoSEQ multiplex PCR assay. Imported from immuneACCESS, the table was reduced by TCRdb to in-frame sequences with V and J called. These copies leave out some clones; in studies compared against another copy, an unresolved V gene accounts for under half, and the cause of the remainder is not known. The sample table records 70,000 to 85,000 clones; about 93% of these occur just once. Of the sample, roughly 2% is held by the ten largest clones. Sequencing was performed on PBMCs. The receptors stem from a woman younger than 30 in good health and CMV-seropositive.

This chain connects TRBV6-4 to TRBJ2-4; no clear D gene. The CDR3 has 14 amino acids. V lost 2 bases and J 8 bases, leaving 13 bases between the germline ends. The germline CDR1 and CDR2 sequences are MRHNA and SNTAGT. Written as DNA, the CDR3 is TGTGCCAGCAGTGACAACTCGGGTGCGGACATTCAGTACTTC. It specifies CASSDNSGADIQYF.

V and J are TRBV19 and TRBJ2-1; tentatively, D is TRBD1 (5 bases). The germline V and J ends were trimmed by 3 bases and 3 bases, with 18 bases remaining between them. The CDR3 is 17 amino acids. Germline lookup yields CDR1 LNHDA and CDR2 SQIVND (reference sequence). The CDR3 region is CASSIPGFLSGYNEQFF. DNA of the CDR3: TGTGCCAGTAGTATCCCAGGGTTCCTCTCAGGCTACAATGAGCAGTTCTTC.

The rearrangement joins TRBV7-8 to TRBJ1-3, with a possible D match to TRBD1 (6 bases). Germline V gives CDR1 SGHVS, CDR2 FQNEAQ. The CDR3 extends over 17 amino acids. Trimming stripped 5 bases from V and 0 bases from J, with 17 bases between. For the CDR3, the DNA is TGTGCCAGCAGCCCATGGACAGCCAAAAGCTCTGGAAACACCATATATTTT. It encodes CASSPWTAKSSGNTIYF.

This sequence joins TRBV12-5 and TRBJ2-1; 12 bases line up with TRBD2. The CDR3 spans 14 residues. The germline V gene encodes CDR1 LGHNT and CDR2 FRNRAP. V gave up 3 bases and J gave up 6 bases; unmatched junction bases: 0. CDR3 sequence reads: CASGLLAGGNEQFF. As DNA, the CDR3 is TGTGCTAGTGGTTTACTAGCGGGGGGCAATGAGCAGTTCTTC.

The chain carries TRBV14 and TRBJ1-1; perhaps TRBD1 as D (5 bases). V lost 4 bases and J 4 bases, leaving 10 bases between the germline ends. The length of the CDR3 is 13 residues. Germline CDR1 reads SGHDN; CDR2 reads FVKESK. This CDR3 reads CASSPRGLTEAFF. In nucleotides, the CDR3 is TGTGCCAGCAGCCCGCGGGGCCTCACTGAAGCTTTCTTT. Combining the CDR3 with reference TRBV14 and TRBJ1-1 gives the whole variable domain EAGVTQFPSHSVIEKGQTVTLRCDPISGHDNLYWYRRVMGKEIKFLLHFVKESKQDESGMPNNRFLAERTGGTYSTLKVQPAELEDSGVYFCASSPRGLTEAFFGQGTRLTVV.

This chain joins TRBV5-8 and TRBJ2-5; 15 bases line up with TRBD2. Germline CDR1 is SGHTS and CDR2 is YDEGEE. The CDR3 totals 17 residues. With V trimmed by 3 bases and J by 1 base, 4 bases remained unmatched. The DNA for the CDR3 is TGTGCCAGCAGCTGGGGACTAGCGGGGGGTGTCCAAGAGACCCAGTACTTC. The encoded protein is CASSWGLAGGVQETQYF.

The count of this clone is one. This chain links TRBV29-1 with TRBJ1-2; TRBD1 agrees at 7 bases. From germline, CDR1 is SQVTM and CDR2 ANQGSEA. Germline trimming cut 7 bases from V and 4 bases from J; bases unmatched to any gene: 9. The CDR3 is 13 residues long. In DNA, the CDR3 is TGCAGCGCTTACGGGACAGAAGCCTATGGCTACACCTTC. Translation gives CSAYGTEAYGYTF.

The CDR3 region is CAWLTTQGGNTIYF. CDR3 coding DNA: TGTGCCTGGCTGACCACCCAGGGAGGAAACACCATATATTTT. The chain joins TRBV30 to TRBJ1-3, with D possibly TRBD1 on 5 matching bases. The CDR3 is 14 residues long. Trimming took 5 bases from V and 4 from J, leaving 15 bases between them. Germline lookup yields CDR1 GTSNPN and CDR2 SVGIG (reference sequence).

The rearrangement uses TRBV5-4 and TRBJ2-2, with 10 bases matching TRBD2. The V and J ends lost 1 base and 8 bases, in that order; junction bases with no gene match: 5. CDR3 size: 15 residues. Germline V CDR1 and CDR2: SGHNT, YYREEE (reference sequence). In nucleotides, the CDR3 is TGTGCCAGCAGCTTGCCGGGACTAGCGTCTGGGGAGCTGTTTTTT. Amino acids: CASSLPGLASGELFF. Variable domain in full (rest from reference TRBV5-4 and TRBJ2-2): ETGVTQSPTHLIKTRGQQVTLRCSSQSGHNTVSWYQQALGQGPQFIFQYYREEENGRGNFPPRFSGLQFPNYSSELNVNALELDDSALYLCASSLPGLASGELFFGEGSRLTVL.

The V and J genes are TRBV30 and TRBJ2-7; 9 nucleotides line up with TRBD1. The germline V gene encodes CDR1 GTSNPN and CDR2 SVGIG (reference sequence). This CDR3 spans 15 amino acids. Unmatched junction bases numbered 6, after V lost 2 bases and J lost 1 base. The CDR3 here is CAWSITGGISYEQYF. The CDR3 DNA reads TGTGCCTGGAGTATCACAGGGGGCATTTCCTACGAGCAGTACTTC.

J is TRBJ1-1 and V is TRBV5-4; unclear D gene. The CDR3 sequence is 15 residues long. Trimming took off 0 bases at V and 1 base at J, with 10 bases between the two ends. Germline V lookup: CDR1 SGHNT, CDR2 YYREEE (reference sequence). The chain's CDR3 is CASSLELSGNTEAFF. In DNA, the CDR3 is TGTGCCAGCAGCTTGGAGTTGTCGGGGAACACTGAAGCTTTCTTT.